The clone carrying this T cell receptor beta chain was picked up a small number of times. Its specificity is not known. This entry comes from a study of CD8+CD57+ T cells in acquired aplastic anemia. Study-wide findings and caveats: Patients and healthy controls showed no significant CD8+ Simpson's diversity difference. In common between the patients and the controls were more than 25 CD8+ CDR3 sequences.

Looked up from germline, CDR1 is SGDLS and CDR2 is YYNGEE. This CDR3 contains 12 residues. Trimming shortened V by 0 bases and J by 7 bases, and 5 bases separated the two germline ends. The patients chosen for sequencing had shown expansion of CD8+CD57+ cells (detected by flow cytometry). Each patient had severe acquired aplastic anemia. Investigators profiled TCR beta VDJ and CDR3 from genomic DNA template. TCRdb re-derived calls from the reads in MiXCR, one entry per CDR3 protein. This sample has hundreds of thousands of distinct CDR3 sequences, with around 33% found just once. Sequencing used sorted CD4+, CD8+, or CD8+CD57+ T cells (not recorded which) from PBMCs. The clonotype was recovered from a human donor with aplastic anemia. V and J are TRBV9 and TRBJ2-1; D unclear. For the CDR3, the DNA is TGTGCCAGCAGCGTAGTGGCTAATGAGCAGTTCTTC. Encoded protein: CASSVVANEQFF.